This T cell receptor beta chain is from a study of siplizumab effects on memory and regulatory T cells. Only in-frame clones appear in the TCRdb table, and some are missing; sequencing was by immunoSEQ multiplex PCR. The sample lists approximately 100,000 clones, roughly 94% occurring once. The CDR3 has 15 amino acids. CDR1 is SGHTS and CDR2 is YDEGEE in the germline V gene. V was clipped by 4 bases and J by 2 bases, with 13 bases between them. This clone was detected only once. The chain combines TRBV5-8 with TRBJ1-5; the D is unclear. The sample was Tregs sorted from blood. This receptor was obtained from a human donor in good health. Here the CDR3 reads CASSPLVSRNQPQHF. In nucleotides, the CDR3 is TGTGCCAGCAGCCCCCTCGTTTCTCGCAATCAGCCCCAGCATTTT.